Listed below are T cell receptor beta chains from one sample, sequenced in a study of T cells after yellow fever vaccination. TCRdb re-derived calls from the 5' RACE reads in MiXCR, one entry per CDR3 protein. The profile covers 300,000 to 400,000 distinct CDR3 sequences, with 7% to 10% appearing a single time and 15% to 20% taken by the ten largest. The sample consisted of PBMCs, taken roughly 45 days after the first yellow fever vaccination. The receptors shown here come from a man aged 18 to 30 who received the YFV17D yellow fever vaccine. Each CDR3 is given with its conserved first and last residue. Fields, in order: V gene, D gene, clone size, J gene, CDR3 DNA, CDR3 protein. A D gene is named only where the DNA matches it firmly. Only part of the rows carry a size: once, few, many, or a class if the clone is expanded.

V: TRBV29-1
D: .
size: few
J: TRBJ1-2
DNA: TGCAGCGTTGAGGAGCCGCCGAGGAACTATGGCTACACCTTC
CDR3: CSVEEPPRNYGYTF

V: TRBV10-3
D: TRBD2
size: .
J: TRBJ2-1
DNA: TGTGCCATCAGTGGGCGGGGGGCCGGATTTGCCTCCTACAATGAGCAGTTCTTC
CDR3: CAISGRGAGFASYNEQFF

V: TRBV6-1
D: TRBD2
size: few
J: TRBJ2-3
DNA: TGTGCCAGCTCGGGACTAGCGGTTGGATTAGCTAGCACAGATACGCAGTATTTT
CDR3: CASSGLAVGLASTDTQYF

V: TRBV3-1
D: TRBD1
size: few
J: TRBJ2-7
DNA: TGTGCCAGCAGCAGTCGGGACAGGTTAAGGTACGAGCAGTACTTC
CDR3: CASSSRDRLRYEQYF

V: TRBV7-2
D: TRBD2
size: .
J: TRBJ2-7
DNA: TGTGCCAGCAGCCCTAGCGGGCTCCACTACGAGCAGTACTTC
CDR3: CASSPSGLHYEQYF

V: TRBV20-1
D: .
size: few
J: TRBJ1-1
DNA: TGCAGTGCCAGATCAGTCGGAAACACTGAAGCTTTCTTT
CDR3: CSARSVGNTEAFF

V: TRBV30
D: .
size: few
J: TRBJ2-7
DNA: TGTGCCTGGAGTGTAGGGGCCTACGAGCAGTACTTC
CDR3: CAWSVGAYEQYF

V: TRBV28
D: .
size: many
J: TRBJ2-5
DNA: TGTGCCAGCAGCGACCGGGAGCAGGAGACCCAGTACTTC
CDR3: CASSDREQETQYF

V: TRBV10-3
D: TRBD1
size: .
J: TRBJ1-1
DNA: TGTGCCATCAGGGGGACAGGGATAACTGAAGCTTTCTTT
CDR3: CAIRGTGITEAFF

V: TRBV18
D: TRBD2
size: few
J: TRBJ2-7
DNA: TGTGCCAGCTCACCAAGGAGCGGGGGCCTCTACGAGCAGTACTTC
CDR3: CASSPRSGGLYEQYF

V: TRBV30
D: .
size: few
J: TRBJ1-5
DNA: TGTGCCTGGAGTGGACACCCTAATCAGCCCCAGCATTTT
CDR3: CAWSGHPNQPQHF

V: TRBV9
D: .
size: few
J: TRBJ1-6
DNA: TGTGCCAGCAGCGTAGAAGGGCCGACGGGGAATTCACCCCTCCACTTT
CDR3: CASSVEGPTGNSPLHF

V: TRBV9
D: TRBD2
size: .
J: TRBJ2-5
DNA: TGTGCCAGCAGCGTAGGAGGACTAGCAGCAGAGACCCAGTACTTC
CDR3: CASSVGGLAAETQYF

V: TRBV7-3
D: TRBD1
size: .
J: TRBJ2-1
DNA: TGTGCCAGCAGCTCGGGACAGGGCGGTGAGCAGTTCTTC
CDR3: CASSSGQGGEQFF

V: TRBV5-1
D: .
size: .
J: TRBJ1-1
DNA: TGCGCCAGCAAACCGACAGCGGGAATGAACACTGAAGCTTTCTTT
CDR3: CASKPTAGMNTEAFF

V: TRBV7-3
D: .
size: .
J: TRBJ2-1
DNA: TGTGCCAGCAGACATAGCCCGGGGACTTCGAACTACAATGAGCAGTTCTTC
CDR3: CASRHSPGTSNYNEQFF

V: TRBV7-8
D: TRBD1
size: .
J: TRBJ1-2
DNA: TGTGCCAGCAGCTTAATAGGCCGGGACAGCGGCTACACCTTC
CDR3: CASSLIGRDSGYTF

V: TRBV5-5
D: TRBD2
size: few
J: TRBJ2-1
DNA: TGTGCCAGCAGCCCCGGGGGGGCCGCGAATGAGCAGTTCTTC
CDR3: CASSPGGAANEQFF

V: TRBV5-4
D: .
size: few
J: TRBJ1-6
DNA: TGTGCCAGCAGCTTGGGTCCCGGGTTGCGTTCACCCCTCCACTTT
CDR3: CASSLGPGLRSPLHF

V: TRBV7-9
D: TRBD1
size: few
J: TRBJ2-5
DNA: TGTGCCAGCAGCCACGGGACAGGGAGAGAGACCCAGTACTTC
CDR3: CASSHGTGRETQYF

V: TRBV29-1
D: .
size: few
J: TRBJ1-6
DNA: TGCAGCGTTGCCTCAGGGTGGAATTCACCCCTCCACTTT
CDR3: CSVASGWNSPLHF

V: TRBV25-1
D: TRBD1
size: few
J: TRBJ1-2
DNA: TGTGCCACTCACAGGGGATCGGGCTATGGCTACACCTTC
CDR3: CATHRGSGYGYTF

V: TRBV12-3/TRBV12-4
D: .
size: few
J: TRBJ1-4
DNA: TGTGCCAGCAGTAGAGACATGTGGGAAAAACTGTTTTTT
CDR3: CASSRDMWEKLFF

V: TRBV24-1
D: TRBD2
size: .
J: TRBJ2-1
DNA: TGTGCCACCAGTCCTGCTCGAGGCGGGGGGGAGAATGAGCAGTTCTTC
CDR3: CATSPARGGGENEQFF

V: TRBV12-3/TRBV12-4
D: TRBD1
size: few
J: TRBJ1-1
DNA: TGTGCCAGCAGTACTGGGGCCAACAGGGGGCCGGGTTCTGAAGCTTTCTTT
CDR3: CASSTGANRGPGSEAFF

V: TRBV11-2
D: .
size: .
J: TRBJ2-3
DNA: TGTGCCAGCAGCTTATCTCTGGCAGATACGCAGTATTTT
CDR3: CASSLSLADTQYF

V: TRBV2
D: .
size: many
J: TRBJ2-3
DNA: TGTGCCAGCAGTGACACGGGGGCGGTAAATACGCAGTATTTT
CDR3: CASSDTGAVNTQYF

V: TRBV5-1
D: TRBD2
size: many
J: TRBJ2-7
DNA: TGCGCCAGCAGCCTTTGGACTAGCGGAACCTACGAGCAGTACTTC
CDR3: CASSLWTSGTYEQYF

V: TRBV5-1
D: TRBD1
size: .
J: TRBJ1-1
DNA: TGCGCCAGCAGCTTGGCCTTAGGAGACAGGGAGGCTGAAGCTTTCTTT
CDR3: CASSLALGDREAEAFF

V: TRBV20-1
D: .
size: .
J: TRBJ2-1
DNA: TGCAGTGCTAGCATCAGCAATGAGCAGTTCTTC
CDR3: CSASISNEQFF

V: TRBV18
D: .
size: few
J: TRBJ2-2
DNA: TGTGCCAGCTCACCCCTGACAGGACTCAACACCGGGGAGCTGTTTTTT
CDR3: CASSPLTGLNTGELFF

V: TRBV13
D: TRBD1
size: .
J: TRBJ1-1
DNA: TGTGCCATCAGACAGGGGGAGGGCACTGAAGCTTTCTTT
CDR3: CAIRQGEGTEAFF

V: TRBV4-1
D: .
size: few
J: TRBJ1-5
DNA: TGCGCCAGCAGCCACCCCGGGAGCAACAATCAGCCCCAGCATTTT
CDR3: CASSHPGSNNQPQHF

V: TRBV25-1
D: .
size: .
J: TRBJ1-2
DNA: TGTGCCAGCGGAAGCTTGTATGGCTACACCTTC
CDR3: CASGSLYGYTF

V: TRBV20-1
D: .
size: .
J: TRBJ2-5
DNA: TGCAGTGCCCCCGGGGCCAGGGAAGAGACCCAGTACTTC
CDR3: CSAPGAREETQYF

V: TRBV5-1
D: TRBD2
size: .
J: TRBJ2-1
DNA: TGCGCCAGCAGCGCCCCGGGACTAGCGGGGAATGAGCAGTTCTTC
CDR3: CASSAPGLAGNEQFF

V: TRBV10-3
D: .
size: few
J: TRBJ1-5
DNA: TGTGCCATCAGTGAGTCTGGGACAATGCCGCCCCAGCATTTT
CDR3: CAISESGTMPPQHF

V: TRBV28
D: TRBD1
size: .
J: TRBJ1-1
DNA: TGTGCCAGCAGTCCAGGGGCGGGACAGGGAAAAAGTCCTGAAGCTTTCTTT
CDR3: CASSPGAGQGKSPEAFF

V: TRBV2
D: TRBD1
size: .
J: TRBJ1-2
DNA: TGTGCCAGCAGCGCCCTCGGGACAGGCTATGGCTACACCTTC
CDR3: CASSALGTGYGYTF

V: TRBV15
D: TRBD2
size: many
J: TRBJ2-3
DNA: TGTGCCACCAGCAGAGTACTAGCGGGGGGAGATACGCAGTATTTT
CDR3: CATSRVLAGGDTQYF

V: TRBV5-6
D: TRBD1
size: few
J: TRBJ1-2
DNA: TGTGCCAGCAGCTCCTGGAACAGGGGATGGTATGGCTACACCTTC
CDR3: CASSSWNRGWYGYTF

V: TRBV5-6
D: TRBD2
size: many
J: TRBJ2-2
DNA: TGTGCCAGCAGCCATGGGGCGGGGGGGAACACCGGGGAGCTGTTTTTT
CDR3: CASSHGAGGNTGELFF

V: TRBV6-5
D: .
size: few
J: TRBJ2-3
DNA: TGTGCCAGCAGTTACTCGACGGTGAGGGGGACAGATACGCAGTATTTT
CDR3: CASSYSTVRGTDTQYF

V: TRBV25-1
D: .
size: .
J: TRBJ2-5
DNA: TGTGCCACTCTCAGTGAAGGACAAGAGACCCAGTACTTC
CDR3: CATLSEGQETQYF

V: TRBV5-6
D: TRBD2
size: .
J: TRBJ2-1
DNA: TGTGCCAGCAGGGGCCGCGGCGGGGGGGCGAATGAGCAGTTCTTC
CDR3: CASRGRGGGANEQFF

V: TRBV9
D: .
size: .
J: TRBJ1-2
DNA: TGTGCCAGCAGCGTAGGAACAGAGCCCTATGGCTACACCTTC
CDR3: CASSVGTEPYGYTF

V: TRBV20-1
D: .
size: .
J: TRBJ1-2
DNA: TGCAGTGCTCGCAACATTCCGGGGGGCTACACCTTC
CDR3: CSARNIPGGYTF

V: TRBV4-2
D: .
size: .
J: TRBJ1-5
DNA: TGTGCCAGCAGCCAAGAAATCCGGGGTGATCAGCCCCAGCATTTT
CDR3: CASSQEIRGDQPQHF

V: TRBV6-2/TRBV6-3
D: TRBD2
size: few
J: TRBJ2-3
DNA: TGTGCCAGCAGCTCCGGGACTAGCGGGGGGGCCTTAACAGATACGCAGTATTTT
CDR3: CASSSGTSGGALTDTQYF

V: TRBV20-1
D: .
size: few
J: TRBJ1-1
DNA: TGCAGTGCGTGGGTTTTAAACACTGAAGCTTTCTTT
CDR3: CSAWVLNTEAFF

V: TRBV4-2
D: TRBD2
size: few
J: TRBJ2-2
DNA: TGTGCCAGCAGCCAGGTTAGCGGGGGTCCGACCGGGGAGCTGTTTTTT
CDR3: CASSQVSGGPTGELFF

V: TRBV5-8
D: .
size: few
J: TRBJ2-5
DNA: TGTGCCAGCAGCTTGGAGGTGGACGAGACCCAGTACTTC
CDR3: CASSLEVDETQYF